This TCR beta chain was captured in a study of T cells after yellow fever vaccination. On the study more broadly: Each low-cell-number fraction was prepared by means of SMART-Seq v4 Ultra Low Input. Points from the study as a whole: Once the booster was given, most primary-vaccination clones reappeared, at approximately 97% for CD4 and around 90% for CD8. Abundant bulk-derived clonotypes could contaminate FACS-sorted repertoires. Though weaker, the secondary response peaked faster, on day 5 versus 15.

Of note for this clonotype: Its antigen is as yet unknown.

The CDR3 extends over 13 amino acids. V lost 7 bases to trimming and J lost 0 bases, with 7 bases between them. The V gene's germline CDR1 is MDHEN and CDR2 SYDVKM. One entry per CDR3 protein results from TCRdb running MiXCR on the 5' RACE reads. Of under 550,000 distinct CDR3 sequences listed, 21% are singletons. V and J are TRBV28 and TRBJ1-3; D not resolved. Sequencing was performed on PBMCs, taken roughly 20 days after the first yellow fever vaccination. The TCR originated in a man between 18 and 35 years old who received the YFV17D yellow fever vaccine. For the CDR3, the DNA is TGTGCCAGCATCTTAAACTCTGGAAACACCATATATTTT. This codes for CASILNSGNTIYF.